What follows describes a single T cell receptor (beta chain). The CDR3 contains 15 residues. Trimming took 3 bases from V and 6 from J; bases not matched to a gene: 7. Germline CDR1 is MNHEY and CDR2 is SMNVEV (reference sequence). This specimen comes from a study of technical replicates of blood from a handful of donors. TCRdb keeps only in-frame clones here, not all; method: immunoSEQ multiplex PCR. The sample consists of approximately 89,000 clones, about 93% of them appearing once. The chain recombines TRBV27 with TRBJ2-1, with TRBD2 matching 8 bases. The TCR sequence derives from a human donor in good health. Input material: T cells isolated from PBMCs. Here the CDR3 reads CASSFGGLASNEQFF. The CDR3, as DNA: TGTGCCAGCAGTTTCGGAGGACTAGCTTCCAATGAGCAGTTCTTC.